These 24 T cell receptor beta chains were all obtained from the same sample, sequenced in a study of T cells in Graves' hyperthyroidism and ophthalmopathy. RNA transcripts were the template for amplifying TCR beta CDR3 regions. During a first-round RT-PCR of the TCR CDR3, the HTBI primer set was used. Each CDR3 protein gets one entry after TCRdb re-called the multiplex PCR reads with MiXCR. The sample shows about 420,000 distinct CDR3 sequences, about an eighth of them seen only once. The sequenced material came from blood. The source is a woman between 18 and 29 years old with Graves' hyperthyroidism.

This chain uses TRBV11-2 with TRBJ2-2; 9 positions agree with TRBD1. CDR1 and CDR2 from the germline V gene are SGHAT and FQNNGV. Trimming cost V 7 bases and J 7 bases; bases outside gene matches: 4. This CDR3 region has 13 residues. The CDR3 sequence is CASTTGGGGELFF. CDR3 DNA sequence: TGTGCCAGCACTACAGGGGGCGGCGGGGAGCTGTTTTTT.

V is TRBV9 and J is TRBJ2-2, with D possibly matching TRBD2 (5 bases). The V gene's germline CDR1 is SGDLS and CDR2 YYNGEE. The germline V and J ends were trimmed by 3 bases and 0 bases, with 6 bases remaining between them. The CDR3 has 14 amino acids. CDR3 nucleotide sequence: TGTGCCAGCAGCGGACTAACGAACACCGGGGAGCTGTTTTTT. Translation gives CASSGLTNTGELFF.

This clonotype was seen more than once but under ten times. V gene TRBV7-2 combines with J gene TRBJ2-2; the D call may be TRBD1 or TRBD2 (6 bases each). This CDR3 contains 17 residues. The V gene's germline CDR1 is SGHTA and CDR2 FQGNSA. V was pared by 1 base and J by 1 base, with 13 bases between. The chain's CDR3 is CASSLGFGGWNTGELFF. The DNA for the CDR3 is TGTGCCAGCAGCTTAGGTTTCGGGGGCTGGAACACCGGGGAGCTGTTTTTT. The complete variable domain, with remaining parts taken from reference TRBV7-2 and TRBJ2-2, reads GAGVSQSPSNKVTEKGKDVELRCDPISGHTALYWYRQSLGQGLEFLIYFQGNSAPDKSGLPSDRFSAERTGGSVSTLTIQRTQQEDSAVYLCASSLGFGGWNTGELFFGEGSRLTVL.

This clonotype was seen ten or more times. The genes are TRBV28 and TRBJ1-1, with D unclear. CDR3 length equals 12 residues. CDR1 and CDR2 from the germline V gene are MDHEN and SYDVKM. The V gene lost 7 bases and the J gene lost 3 bases, with 9 bases spanning the gap. The CDR3 protein is CASTPGDTEAFF. The CDR3 nucleotides are TGTGCCAGCACCCCGGGTGACACTGAAGCTTTCTTT.

This clonotype was found a few times. The gene calls are TRBV20-1 and TRBJ1-6, with TRBD1 identical over 7 bases. Germline V lookup: CDR1 DFQATT, CDR2 SNEGSKA (reference sequence). Germline trimming cut 5 bases from V and 7 bases from J; bases unmatched to any gene: 8. This CDR3 has 14 residues. The CDR3 is CSAPRQGRNSPLHF. In nucleotides, the CDR3 is TGCAGTGCTCCCCGACAGGGACGCAATTCACCCCTCCACTTT.

This clonotype was observed a handful of times. V and J are TRBV2 and TRBJ1-2; D unresolved. The CDR3 covers 14 residues. Trimming took off 1 base at V and 4 bases at J, with 10 bases between the two ends. Germline V gives CDR1 SNHLY, CDR2 FYNNEI. In DNA form, the CDR3 reads TGTGCCAGCAGTGAAGATCCAGAGGCCTATGGCTACACCTTC. This encodes CASSEDPEAYGYTF.

This clonotype was detected many times. The CDR3 loop reads CARSTAPEAFF. In nucleotides, the CDR3 is TGTGCCAGATCGACTGCACCTGAAGCTTTCTTT. The V call is TRBV28, the J call TRBJ1-1; D gene unclear. The CDR3 totals 11 residues. Germline CDR1 and CDR2: MDHEN and SYDVKM. The V and J ends lost 9 bases and 6 bases respectively, with 11 bases between them. Using reference TRBV28 and TRBJ1-1 for the parts outside the CDR3, the full variable domain is DVKVTQSSRYLVKRTGEKVFLECVQDMDHENMFWYRQDPGLGLRLIYFSYDVKMKEKGDIPEGYSVSREKKERFSLILESASTNQTSMYLCARSTAPEAFFGQGTRLTVV.

This clonotype was seen ten or more times. The rearrangement links TRBV27 to TRBJ2-1; 7 bases fit TRBD2. V was clipped by 1 base and J by 9 bases; unmatched bases: 12. CDR3 length: 16 amino acids. Germline V gene sequence: CDR1 MNHEY, CDR2 SMNVEV (reference sequence). Here the CDR3 reads CASSLYGSGGSGEQFF. CDR3 coding DNA: TGTGCCAGCAGTTTATACGGGTCGGGAGGTTCGGGTGAGCAGTTCTTC.

Many counts were recorded for this clonotype. CDR3 sequence: CACGQAVQPQHF. The CDR3 nucleotides are TGTGCCTGCGGACAGGCGGTTCAGCCCCAGCATTTT. The chain uses TRBV30 and TRBJ1-5; TRBD1 matches 7 bases. With 6 bases clipped from V and 6 bases from J, the junction kept 5 bases outside the gene matches. CDR1 is GTSNPN and CDR2 is SVGIG in the germline V gene (reference sequence). The CDR3 loop spans 12 amino acids.

Ten or more counts support this clonotype. The V call is TRBV7-3, the J call TRBJ2-2, with D maybe TRBD1 (6 bases). Per the germline V gene, CDR1 is SGHTA and CDR2 is FQGTGA. The V end lost 5 bases, the J end lost 1 base, and 8 bases lay between the germline ends. CDR3 length: 14 amino acids. This CDR3 is CASSQQGNTGELFF. CDR3 coding DNA: TGTGCCAGCAGCCAACAGGGGAACACCGGGGAGCTGTTTTTT.

This clonotype was recorded at least ten times. In DNA, the CDR3 is TGTGCCAGCAGCTTGACCGACGGGCGGGAGGTCTCCTACGAGCAGTACTTC. Amino acids: CASSLTDGREVSYEQYF. The chain carries TRBV5-6 and TRBJ2-7; 8 bases align to TRBD2. Looked up from germline, CDR1 is SGHDT and CDR2 is YYEEEE. V lost 1 base to trimming and J lost 0 bases; unmatched junction nucleotides: 9. The CDR3 totals 17 residues.

This clonotype was observed at least ten times. This rearrangement joins TRBV11-2 to TRBJ1-1, with D maybe TRBD1 (6 bases). The V and J ends lost 4 bases and 1 base respectively, with 13 bases between them. Looked up from germline, CDR1 is SGHAT and CDR2 is FQNNGV. The CDR3 has 15 amino acids. The CDR3 coding sequence is TGTGCCAGCAGCTCGCCGGGACACACGAACACTGAAGCTTTCTTT. Amino acids: CASSSPGHTNTEAFF.

This clonotype appeared a few times. It may be a read error: a sequence one base away is much more abundant. The chain carries TRBV28 and TRBJ1-4; 10 bases fit TRBD1. CDR3 length: 18 amino acids. Trimming removed 0 bases from V and 7 bases from J; junction bases left unmatched: 11. CDR1 is MDHEN, CDR2 SYDVKM, per germline. Here the CDR3 DNA reads TGTGCCAGCAGTTTATGCGGGACAGGACAGGGGGAAGGTGAAAAACTGTTTTTT. It codes for CASSLCGTGQGEGEKLFF.

Ten or more counts support this clonotype. The V call is TRBV20-1, the J call TRBJ2-1, with 7 bases matching TRBD1. This CDR3 is 17 amino acids long. V lost 6 bases and J lost 1; bases outside the gene matches: 15. CDR1 DFQATT and CDR2 SNEGSKA come from the germline V gene (reference sequence). The CDR3 region has the DNA TGCAGTGCCGGGTCGACAGGGACGGGTAAATCCTACAATGAGCAGTTCTTC. Encoded protein: CSAGSTGTGKSYNEQFF.

The genes are TRBV30 and TRBJ2-7, with D perhaps being TRBD1 or TRBD2 (5 bases each). V was clipped by 3 bases and J by 7 bases, with 13 bases between them. CDR3 size: 12 residues. In germline, CDR1 is GTSNPN, CDR2 SVGIG (reference sequence). The CDR3 nucleotides are TGTGCCTGGAGGCGGTGGGGGTGGGAGCAGTACTTC. Its protein is CAWRRWGWEQYF.

This clonotype was detected many times. The junction does not match germline at one end; this may be a read error. The chain employs TRBV2 and TRBJ2-7, with 7 nucleotides matching TRBD1. In germline, CDR1 is SNHLY, CDR2 FYNNEI. This CDR3 comprises 14 residues. The CDR3 loop reads CASREDRESYEQYF. In nucleotides, the CDR3 is TGTGCCAGCAGGGAAGACAGGGAAAGCTACGAGCAGTACTTC. Complete variable domain (other parts from reference TRBV2 and TRBJ2-7): EPEVTQTPSHQVTQMGQEVILRCVPISNHLYFYWYRQILGQKVEFLVSFYNNEISEKSEIFDDQFSVERPDGSNFTLKIRSTKLEDSAMYFCASREDRESYEQYFGPGTRLTVT.

This clonotype was recorded at least ten times. The chain links TRBV30 to TRBJ2-5; either TRBD1 or TRBD2 may supply D (5 bases each). Deletions cut 3 bases from V and 3 bases from J, with 8 bases between. This CDR3 has 12 residues. Germline V gene sequence: CDR1 GTSNPN, CDR2 SVGIG (reference sequence). The CDR3 reads CAWRWGKETQYF. The CDR3 region has the DNA TGTGCCTGGAGGTGGGGGAAAGAGACCCAGTACTTC.

This chain links TRBV2 with TRBJ2-2, with 7 bases aligning to TRBD2. Germline V lookup: CDR1 SNHLY, CDR2 FYNNEI. Unmatched junction bases numbered 11, after V lost 8 bases and J lost 5 bases. The CDR3 is 15 amino acids. CDR3 sequence: CASQSAGEGTGELFF. In DNA, the CDR3 is TGTGCCAGCCAATCCGCGGGAGAGGGGACCGGGGAGCTGTTTTTT.

In its sample, this clonotype was seen many times. The rearrangement joins TRBV29-1 to TRBJ2-1; D is perhaps TRBD2 (6 bases). Between the trimmed V and J ends, which lost 4 bases and 7 bases, there was a span of 11 bases. Germline V gene lookup returns CDR1 SQVTM and CDR2 ANQGSEA. CDR3 length equals 12 residues. CDR3: CSVGGLRNEQFF. The CDR3, as DNA: TGCAGCGTTGGGGGACTTCGGAATGAGCAGTTCTTC.

This clonotype was counted at least ten times. The J gene is TRBJ2-3, the V gene TRBV10-3; 8 bases map to TRBD1. The CDR3 is 14 residues long. Looked up from germline, CDR1 is ENHRY and CDR2 is SYGVKD. Germline trimming cut 6 bases from V and 5 bases from J; bases unmatched to any gene: 7. The CDR3 spells CAISDRGPRDTQYF. Here the CDR3 DNA reads TGTGCCATCAGCGACAGGGGTCCAAGAGATACGCAGTATTTT.

This clonotype was found many times. The J gene is TRBJ1-5, the V gene TRBV20-1, with 10 positions matching TRBD1. The ends lost 6 bases at V and 4 bases at J; junction bases unmatched: 6. This CDR3 has 14 amino acids. Germline values: CDR1 DFQATT, CDR2 SNEGSKA (reference sequence). DNA of the CDR3: TGCAGTGCCGCACCGGGACAGGGGAATCAGCCCCAGCATTTT. This sequence encodes CSAAPGQGNQPQHF.

Many counts were recorded for this clonotype. The gene calls are TRBV11-3 and TRBJ2-1; D remains ambiguous. This CDR3 has 13 amino acids. V was trimmed by 2 bases and J by 11 bases, leaving 13 bases between them. The germline V gene has CDR1 SGHNT and CDR2 YENEEA. CDR3 sequence (DNA): TGTGCCAGCAGCTTATTTGAGATGGCGAAGCAGTTCTTC. This gives the protein CASSLFEMAKQFF. Using reference TRBV11-3 and TRBJ2-1 for the parts outside the CDR3, the full variable domain is EAGVVQSPRYKIIEKKQPVAFWCNPISGHNTLYWYLQNLGQGPELLIRYENEEAVDDSQLPKDRFSAERLKGVDSTLKIQPAELGDSAVYLCASSLFEMAKQFFGPGTRLTVL.

This clonotype came up a few times. The chain is built from TRBV28 and TRBJ2-3; D gene unclear. The germline V gene has CDR1 MDHEN and CDR2 SYDVKM. The CDR3 contains 16 residues. Trimming stripped 5 bases from V and 5 bases from J, with 20 bases between. The CDR3 DNA reads TGTGCCAGCAGTCCACCTAAATCCGGACCTTTAGATACGCAGTATTTT. Protein product: CASSPPKSGPLDTQYF.

J is TRBJ2-1 and V is TRBV14, with D perhaps matching TRBD2 (6 bases). V dropped 1 base and J dropped 9 bases, with 10 bases sitting between them. The CDR3 spans 13 residues. The germline CDR1 and CDR2 sequences are SGHDN and FVKESK. Written as DNA, the CDR3 is TGTGCCAGCAGCCAAGGACTAGGAGTTGAGCAGTTCTTC. As protein: CASSQGLGVEQFF. Supplemented by reference TRBV14 and TRBJ2-1, the full variable domain reads EAGVTQFPSHSVIEKGQTVTLRCDPISGHDNLYWYRRVMGKEIKFLLHFVKESKQDESGMPNNRFLAERTGGTYSTLKVQPAELEDSGVYFCASSQGLGVEQFFGPGTRLTVL.